This TCR beta chain came from a study of beta chain features in type 1 diabetes. Findings of the study overall: All four CD4+ subsets from Type 1 diabetes patients carried moderately but significantly shorter TCRB CDR3s.

Reverse transcribing all isolated RNA meant expressed TCRB transcripts were sequenced. Here immunoSEQ multiplex PCR was the method, and the copy in TCRdb shows in-frame clones only, minus some. The sample holds 600,000 to 750,000 clones, 9.5% to 15% seen once. Germline values: CDR1 MDHEN, CDR2 SYDVKM. The CDR3 contains 14 residues. With V trimmed by 7 bases and J by 4 bases, 10 bases remained unmatched. Of note for this clone: As yet, its antigen is unknown.

Sequences were obtained from naive CD4+ T cells from blood. The source is a man between 25 and 39 years old with type 1 diabetes. J is TRBJ2-7 and V is TRBV28, with 7 bases fitting TRBD1. The chain's CDR3 is CASTLGTVTYEQYF. CDR3 nucleotide sequence: TGTGCCAGCACCTTGGGGACAGTCACTTACGAGCAGTACTTC.